This T cell receptor (beta chain) was recorded in a study of blood T cell repertoires in COVID-19. Trimming cost V 2 bases and J 7 bases, with 6 bases left between them. This CDR3 comprises 13 residues. The germline gives CDR1 SEHNR, CDR2 FQNEAQ (reference sequence). Authors' methods: Amplifying reference gene primers gave estimates of nucleated cell counts. Sequenced by immunoSEQ multiplex PCR; TCRdb stores in-frame clones only, minus some. That table gives V, J and clone size, and the DNA gave D and trimming. This sample yields 25,000 to 30,000 clones, of which about 88% are seen a single time; approximately 10% belongs to the top ten.

Source material: peripheral blood. This TCR derives from a human donor in a cohort sampled during active COVID-19. J is TRBJ1-6 and V is TRBV7-9, with a tentative D call TRBD1 (5 bases). CDR3 nucleotides: TGTGCCAGCAGCTTACAGGGCAATTCACCCCTCCACTTT. Translated, it gives CASSLQGNSPLHF.